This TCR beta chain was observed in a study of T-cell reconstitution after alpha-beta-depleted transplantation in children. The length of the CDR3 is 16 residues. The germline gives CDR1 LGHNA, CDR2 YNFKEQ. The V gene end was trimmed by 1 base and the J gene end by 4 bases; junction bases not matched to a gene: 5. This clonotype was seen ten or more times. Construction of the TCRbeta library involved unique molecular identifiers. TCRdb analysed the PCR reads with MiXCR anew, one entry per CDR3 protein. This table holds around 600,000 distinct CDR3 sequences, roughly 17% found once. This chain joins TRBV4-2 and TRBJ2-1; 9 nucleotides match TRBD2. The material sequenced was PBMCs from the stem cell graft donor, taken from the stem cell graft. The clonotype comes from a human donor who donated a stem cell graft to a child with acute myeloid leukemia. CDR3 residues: CASSQAASGGYNEQFF. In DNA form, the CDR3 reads TGTGCCAGCAGCCAAGCGGCCAGCGGGGGGTACAATGAGCAGTTCTTC.